The 8 T cell receptor beta chains in this list originate from one sample, sequenced in a study of blood T cell repertoires in COVID-19 (dated by TCRdb to about 2020). To prepare the library, the immunoSEQ multiplex PCR assay was applied. TCRdb took this table from immuneACCESS and kept in-frame rearrangements with V and J called. Such tables lack part of the clones; where checked against another copy, unresolved V genes explain under half of the gap, and the rest is unexplained. The sample table records 180,000 or so clones; about 81% of these occur just once. Jointly, the top ten make up 10% to 15% of the sample. Sequencing was performed on peripheral blood. The receptor source for this set is a woman of 80 years or more with COVID-19, enrolled during active disease.

V and J are TRBV13 and TRBJ2-5, with TRBD1 matching 8 bases. The junction had 10 bases not matched to a gene; V was cut back by 5 bases and J by 5 bases. The CDR3 runs 15 residues. Germline values: CDR1 PRHDT, CDR2 FYEKMQ (reference sequence). In nucleotides, the CDR3 is TGTGCCAGCAGCGCCGACAGGGGTTGGGGGGAGACCCAGTACTTC. Encoded protein: CASSADRGWGETQYF.

The gene calls are TRBV6-5 and TRBJ1-2; 8 nucleotides align to TRBD1. The length of the CDR3 is 14 residues. Germline CDR1 is MNHEY and CDR2 is SVGAGI. Germline trimming cut 6 bases from V and 6 bases from J; bases unmatched to any gene: 9. CDR3 region: CASRDSDRAHGYTF. The CDR3 nucleotides read TGTGCCAGCAGAGATTCGGACAGGGCTCATGGCTACACCTTC.

This chain joins TRBV18 and TRBJ1-2; TRBD1 is a possible D gene (5 bases). Germline-derived CDR1 and CDR2 are KGHSH and LQKENI. With 3 bases removed from V and 6 bases from J, the gap between germline ends came to 8 bases. CDR3 length: 12 residues. DNA of the CDR3: TGTGCCAGCTCACCGATGACAGATGGCTACACCTTC. Its protein is CASSPMTDGYTF.

The chain employs TRBV27 and TRBJ1-2; 7 bases fit TRBD1. The CDR3 totals 15 residues. Losses at the gene ends were 5 bases for V and 4 bases for J; bases not matched to a gene: 10. Germline lookup yields CDR1 MNHEY and CDR2 SMNVEV (reference sequence). CDR3 region: CASSPSTGFFYGYTF. CDR3 nucleotide sequence: TGTGCCAGCAGTCCCTCGACAGGGTTCTTCTATGGCTACACCTTC.

This clone was detected a few times. The rearrangement joins TRBV11-3 to TRBJ1-3; D gene ambiguous. Trimming took off 6 bases at V and 7 bases at J, with 7 bases between the two ends. The CDR3 runs to 11 residues. The germline V gene has CDR1 SGHNT and CDR2 YENEEA. CDR3 DNA: TGTGCCAGCAGAATTAGCAACACCATATATTTT. As protein: CASRISNTIYF.

V gene TRBV19 combines with J gene TRBJ2-2; possible D gene TRBD1, 6 bases. This CDR3 region has 14 residues. CDR1 is LNHDA, CDR2 SQIVND, per germline (reference sequence). The V gene lost 7 bases and the J gene lost 7 bases, with 16 bases spanning the gap. The CDR3 sequence is CASTQLGTLGELFF. In nucleotides, the CDR3 is TGTGCCAGTACCCAACTAGGGACACTCGGGGAGCTGTTTTTT.

V gene TRBV4-2 combines with J gene TRBJ1-2; tentative D call: TRBD1 (6 bases). V was pared by 1 base and J by 1 base, with 10 bases between. The CDR3 sequence is 15 residues long. The germline CDR1 and CDR2 sequences are LGHNA and YNFKEQ. Here the CDR3 DNA reads TGTGCCAGCAGCCAAGCCCCAGGGGATAACTATGGCTACACCTTC. This encodes CASSQAPGDNYGYTF.

The chain is built from TRBV19 and TRBJ2-3, with TRBD1 matching over 9 bases. CDR1 is LNHDA, CDR2 SQIVND, per germline (reference sequence). V shed 6 bases, J shed 2 bases, and the junction held 6 bases outside the gene matches. This CDR3 has 15 amino acids. The CDR3 DNA reads as TGTGCCAGTAGGACGACAGGGGGACCCACAGATACGCAGTATTTT. This sequence encodes CASRTTGGPTDTQYF.